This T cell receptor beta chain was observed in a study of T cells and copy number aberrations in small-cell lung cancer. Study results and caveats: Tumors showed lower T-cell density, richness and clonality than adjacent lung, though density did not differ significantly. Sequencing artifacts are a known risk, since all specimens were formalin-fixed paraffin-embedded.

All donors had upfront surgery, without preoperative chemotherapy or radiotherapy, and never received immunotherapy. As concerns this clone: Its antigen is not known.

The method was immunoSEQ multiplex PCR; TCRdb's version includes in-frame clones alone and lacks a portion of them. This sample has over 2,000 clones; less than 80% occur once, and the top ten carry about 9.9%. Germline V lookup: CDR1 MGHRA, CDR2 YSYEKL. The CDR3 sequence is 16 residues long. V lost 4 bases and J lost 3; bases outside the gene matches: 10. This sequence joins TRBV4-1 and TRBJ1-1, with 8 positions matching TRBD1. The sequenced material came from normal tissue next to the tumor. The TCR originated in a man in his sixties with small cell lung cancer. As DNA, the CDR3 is TGCGCCAGCAGCCCGGTACAGGTGACAGGGGACACTGAAGCTTTCTTT. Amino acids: CASSPVQVTGDTEAFF.